This T cell receptor (beta chain) comes out of a study of early T cells in non-severe SARS-CoV-2 infection. Study in general: RNA in bulk from unsorted whole blood was sequenced, and chains were unpaired.

This clonotype has at least ten counts. Its target is not known. Germline V gives CDR1 MNHEY, CDR2 SVGAGI. The CDR3 length is 15 residues. V was cut by 6 bases and J by 1 base, with 15 bases left in between. The study, taken as a whole, reports: Matches to VDJdb favored anti-spike CD8 responses and missed private and CD4 specificities.

Researchers tagged individual cDNA molecules with unique molecular identifiers. TCRdb analysed the 5' RACE reads with MiXCR anew, one entry per CDR3 protein. This sample has 30,000 to 45,000 distinct CDR3 sequences, with approximately 9.1% found just once. The receptor comes from an adult who was a healthcare worker with PCR-confirmed SARS-CoV-2 infection or an uninfected control (not recorded which). The sample taken for sequencing was whole blood. This chain links TRBV6-5 with TRBJ2-5, with unresolved D. Here the CDR3 reads CASSVLPSTQETQYF. DNA of the CDR3: TGTGCCAGCAGCGTACTACCGTCCACCCAAGAGACCCAGTACTTC.